This T cell receptor (beta chain) was profiled in a study of T cell repertoires in cytomegalovirus infection. About this clonotype itself: Its antigen is unknown.

V lost 2 bases to trimming and J lost 5 bases; unmatched junction nucleotides: 16. In germline, CDR1 is MNHEY, CDR2 SMNVEV (reference sequence). The CDR3 runs to 21 residues. One entry per CDR3 protein results from TCRdb running MiXCR on the reads. The data contain 150,000 to 200,000 distinct CDR3 sequences, about a fifth of them seen just once; the ten biggest clones take up roughly 25%. The receptor was isolated from a human donor in good health (CMV status not recorded). Some clones in this sample may be carry-over from other donors' samples. The starting material was CD8+ T cells from cultured PBMCs, obtained from culture after CMV antigen stimulation. This chain connects TRBV27 to TRBJ2-1; 15 bases match TRBD2. The CDR3 region is CASSLGPMGLAGGLINNEQFF. The DNA of the CDR3 is TGTGCCAGCAGTTTAGGGCCCATGGGACTAGCGGGGGGCCTAATCAACAATGAGCAGTTCTTC.